This entry is about one TCR beta chain. The record originates from a study of blood T cell repertoires in COVID-19. Original methodology: Scientists estimated how many nucleated cells there were by amplifying reference gene primers. Only in-frame clones appear in the TCRdb table, and some are missing; sequencing was by immunoSEQ multiplex PCR. That table is the source of V, J and clone size, and D and trimming were worked out from the DNA. In the table there are 100,000 to 150,000 clones, about four fifths of which are singletons. V was pared by 10 bases and J by 4 bases, with 14 bases between. This CDR3 region has 13 residues.

V usage is TRBV12-3 or TRBV12-4 and J usage is TRBJ1-5, with D possibly being TRBD1 (6 bases). The TCR was taken from a man aged 35-49 years with active or convalescent COVID-19. Sequencing was done on a sample of peripheral blood. CDR3 DNA: TGTGCCACCAGCTGGACAGATAATCAGCCCCAGCATTTT. It encodes CATSWTDNQPQHF.